This is a list of T cell receptor beta chains from one sample in a study of brain metastases from non-small cell lung cancer. Sequencing was performed with immunoSEQ multiplex PCR; in TCRdb, only in-frame clones are kept and a portion is missing. The sample consists of over 3,500 clones, about 90% of them appearing once. Source material: primary lung tumor tissue. These receptors were collected from a donor older than 35 with non-small cell lung cancer. The conserved cysteine and the conserved F or W are not part of the CDR3 here. Expanded clones get a size class; other rows say once, few or many, or leave the size out.

TRBJ2-3 | TRBV4-1 | - | ASSQPAGATDTQY
TRBJ1-2 | TRBV18 | - | ASSPDSTSYGYT
TRBJ2-7 | TRBV27 | few | ASATGLAVTNSYEQY
TRBJ2-2 | TRBV6-5 | - | ASSYSWNTGELF
TRBJ1-1 | TRBV7-8 | - | ASSPRRGNTEAF
TRBJ2-6 | TRBV18 | few | ASSPTGGSYSGANVLT
TRBJ2-1 | TRBV2 | - | ATSGGSYNEQF
TRBJ2-5 | TRBV9 | - | ASNLAGGETQY
TRBJ1-4 | TRBV7-8 | - | ASSLGQVTNEKLF
TRBJ2-5 | TRBV11-1 | - | ASSLSLETQY
TRBJ2-1 | TRBV6-1 | few | ASSDWIAGQGNNEQF
TRBJ2-7 | TRBV6-6 | - | ASSNPQNYEQY
TRBJ2-7 | TRBV7-9 | - | ASSPGGGSSYEQY
TRBJ2-1 | TRBV6-6 | - | ASSPAGYEQF
TRBJ1-5 | TRBV19 | - | ASSIWGGGDSNQPQH
TRBJ1-1 | TRBV28 | - | ASRDLNTEAF